The 31 T cell receptor beta chains below were found in one sample sequenced in a study of blood T cell repertoires in COVID-19 (dated by TCRdb to the early 2020s). Library creation used the immunoSEQ multiplex PCR assay. This immuneACCESS table, as held by TCRdb, lists in-frame sequences with V and J called but not all clones. Of the missing ones, under half trace to an unresolved V gene in checked studies; the others have no known cause. This sample is represented by hundreds of thousands of clones; 70% to 90% of them were singletons. About 8.2% of the sample belongs to the ten largest clones. Input material: peripheral blood. The receptors were sampled from a woman between 45 and 60 years old with COVID-19, enrolled during active disease.

V and J are TRBV11-2 and TRBJ2-5; 9 bases align to TRBD1. Germline V lookup: CDR1 SGHAT, CDR2 FQNNGV. V lost 0 bases, J lost 5 bases, and 4 bases stayed unmatched. CDR3 size: 15 residues. In DNA form, the CDR3 reads TGTGCCAGCAGCTTAGATCGGGGGACAGGGGAGACCCAGTACTTC. It specifies CASSLDRGTGETQYF.

The J gene is TRBJ2-7, the V gene TRBV6-5, with 7 bases fitting TRBD1. Looked up from germline, CDR1 is MNHEY and CDR2 is SVGAGI. There are 11 residues in the CDR3. J gave up 10 bases and V 6 bases, and 6 bases lay outside the gene matches. The CDR3 DNA reads as TGTGCCAGCAGCCCCGGGACAGCACAGTACTTC. Protein sequence: CASSPGTAQYF.

The chain has TRBV6-5 and TRBJ2-7; 8 bases match TRBD1. Germline CDR1 reads MNHEY; CDR2 reads SVGAGI. V dropped 8 bases and J dropped 4; count of bases not matched to a gene: 7. The CDR3 length is 13 residues. The DNA for the CDR3 is TGTGCCAGCGGACAGGGATCGGGGTACGAGCAGTACTTC. It is translated as CASGQGSGYEQYF.

The chain has TRBV6-5 and TRBJ2-1; 11 bases align to TRBD2. CDR3 size: 14 residues. J was trimmed by 5 bases and V by 8 bases; bases with no gene match: 5. The germline gives CDR1 MNHEY, CDR2 SVGAGI. For the CDR3, the DNA is TGTGCCAGCGCAACTAGCGGGGGCCACAATGAGCAGTTCTTC. It translates to CASATSGGHNEQFF.

This clone was seen a single time. The J gene is TRBJ1-1, the V gene TRBV12-3 or TRBV12-4; TRBD1 matches at 10 bases. CDR3 length: 12 residues. With 5 bases clipped from V and 12 bases from J, the junction kept 6 bases outside the gene matches. The CDR3 DNA is TGTGCCAGCAGTGGGACAGGGGCGATAACTTTCTTT. Encoded protein: CASSGTGAITFF.

The V gene is TRBV6-5, the J gene TRBJ2-7; TRBD2 might be the D (5 bases). Trimming took off 5 bases at V and 1 base at J, with 9 bases between the two ends. CDR3 size: 13 residues. Germline V CDR1 and CDR2: MNHEY, SVGAGI. The CDR3 nucleotides are TGTGCCAGCAGTAAGATAGCGTCCTACGAGCAGTACTTC. As protein: CASSKIASYEQYF.

The chain carries TRBV7-3 and TRBJ1-1; tentatively, D is TRBD1 (6 bases). V lost 8 bases and J lost 5, with 15 bases in between. There are 13 residues in the CDR3. CDR1 SGHTA and CDR2 FQGTGA come from the germline V gene. The CDR3 sequence is CASRKGGDTEAFF. In DNA form, the CDR3 reads TGTGCCAGCCGAAAAGGGGGGGATACTGAAGCTTTCTTT.

The chain couples TRBV4-1 to TRBJ2-3; D call uncertain. The CDR3 length is 12 residues. Per the germline V gene, CDR1 is MGHRA and CDR2 is YSYEKL. Trimming cost V 3 bases and J 6 bases, with 7 bases left between them. The CDR3 region is CASSQTGDTQYF. The CDR3 DNA sequence: TGCGCCAGCAGCCAGACTGGGGATACGCAGTATTTT.

The chain employs TRBV12-3 or TRBV12-4 and TRBJ1-1, with unresolved D. Trimming removed 11 bases at V and 1 base at J, with 11 bases between. This CDR3 contains 12 residues. The CDR3: CAARAGNTEAFF. Written as DNA, the CDR3 is TGTGCCGCTCGAGCGGGGAACACTGAAGCTTTCTTT.

The rearrangement uses TRBV19 and TRBJ1-1; D is undetermined. Deletions cut 6 bases from V and 8 bases from J, with 16 bases between. The length of the CDR3 is 13 residues. CDR1 and CDR2 from the germline V gene are LNHDA and SQIVND (reference sequence). CDR3 coding DNA: TGTGCCAGTAGCCTCGGGGAGCTACGGGAAGCTTTCTTT. Its protein product is CASSLGELREAFF. The full variable domain, rest sourced from reference TRBV19 and TRBJ1-1, is DGGITQSPKYLFRKEGQNVTLSCEQNLNHDAMYWYRQDPGQGLRLIYYSQIVNDFQKGDIAEGYSVSREKKESFPLTVTSAQKNPTAFYLCASSLGELREAFFGQGTRLTVV.

The chain couples TRBV6-4 to TRBJ2-3; 10 bases are a match to TRBD2. The V and J ends lost 6 bases and 2 bases, in that order; junction bases with no gene match: 5. CDR3 length: 15 residues. Germline values: CDR1 MRHNA, CDR2 SNTAGT. The CDR3 DNA is TGTGCCAGCAGGCTTCTAGCGGGGGACACAGATACGCAGTATTTT. Translation gives CASRLLAGDTDTQYF.

The chain joins TRBV30 to TRBJ2-6; D ambiguous. CDR3 length: 14 amino acids. Germline V gene lookup returns CDR1 GTSNPN and CDR2 SVGIG (reference sequence). With 0 bases removed from V and 14 bases from J, the gap between germline ends came to 17 bases. The CDR3 protein is CAWSVLSGPVILTF. In DNA, the CDR3 is TGTGCCTGGAGTGTACTTTCGGGTCCCGTGATCCTGACTTTC.

V and J are TRBV21-1 and TRBJ1-6. TRBV21-1 corresponds to a pseudogene. The CDR3 length is 15 residues. The CDR3 here is CASSKEERRKSPLHF. The CDR3 DNA follows: TGTGCCAGCAGCAAAGAAGAGAGAAGAAAATCACCCCTCCACTTT.

The gene calls are TRBV6-5 and TRBJ2-3; no definite D call. V was trimmed by 6 bases and J by 1 base, leaving 14 bases between them. This CDR3 comprises 15 residues. CDR1 is MNHEY and CDR2 is SVGAGI in the germline V gene. CDR3 nucleotides: TGTGCCAGCAGCCCAGGTTGGGCAGGCACAGATACGCAGTATTTT. Translated, it gives CASSPGWAGTDTQYF.

The chain employs TRBV7-3 and TRBJ2-1; D is unclear. This CDR3 region has 15 residues. V shed 3 bases and J shed 0 bases, with 9 bases lying between them. Per germline, CDR1 SGHTA and CDR2 FQGTGA. The CDR3 nucleotides read TGTGCCAGCAGCTTCGAGGCGAGCTCCTACAATGAGCAGTTCTTC. Translation: CASSFEASSYNEQFF.

V is TRBV4-1 and J is TRBJ1-4; D ambiguous. The germline V and J ends were trimmed by 1 base and 14 bases, with 8 bases remaining between them. Germline V gives CDR1 MGHRA, CDR2 YSYEKL. This CDR3 comprises 11 residues. Written as DNA, the CDR3 is TGCGCCAGCAGCCAAGGTGTACTGCTGTTTTTT. Translating it yields CASSQGVLLFF.

This rearrangement joins TRBV25-1 to TRBJ2-1; 13 bases align to TRBD2. The CDR3 length is 15 residues. Trimming removed 7 bases from V and 6 bases from J; junction bases left unmatched: 6. Germline CDR1 is MGHDK and CDR2 is SYGVNS. CDR3 loop: CASKTSGGPFNEQFF. As DNA, the CDR3 is TGTGCCAGCAAGACTAGCGGGGGGCCCTTCAATGAGCAGTTCTTC.

The chain employs TRBV19 and TRBJ2-3; a weak D match, TRBD1 (6 bases). V dropped 0 bases and J dropped 9 bases, with 10 bases sitting between them. CDR3 length equals 13 residues. CDR1 LNHDA and CDR2 SQIVND come from the germline V gene (reference sequence). Here the CDR3 reads CASSIDPRGTQYF. As DNA, the CDR3 is TGTGCCAGTAGTATAGATCCCAGGGGAACGCAGTATTTT.

The V and J genes are TRBV30 and TRBJ2-7; 7 positions agree with TRBD1. CDR1 is GTSNPN and CDR2 is SVGIG in the germline V gene (reference sequence). CDR3 length equals 11 residues. J was trimmed by 9 bases and V by 1 base; bases with no gene match: 3. The CDR3, as DNA: TGTGCCTGGAGTGAGTCAGGGGGGCAGTACTTC. Translated, it gives CAWSESGGQYF.

This clone was observed a handful of times. This chain uses TRBV23-1 with TRBJ1-5, with 8 bases that match TRBD1. TRBV23-1 is flagged as an ORF with uncertain function. V lost 0 bases and J lost 0; bases outside the gene matches: 13. CDR3 length: 20 residues. This chain's CDR3 is CASSQSPDREKGYSNQPQHF. The CDR3 nucleotides are TGCGCCAGCAGTCAATCGCCGGACAGGGAGAAGGGTTATAGCAATCAGCCCCAGCATTTT.

The CDR3 bases are TGTGCCAGCAGCTCGGGGATGGAGTACACTGAAGCTTTCTTT. Translating gives CASSSGMEYTEAFF. J is TRBJ1-1 and V is TRBV7-9; unclear D gene. The CDR3 covers 14 residues. Deletions cut 4 bases from V and 3 bases from J, with 12 bases between. CDR1 is SEHNR, CDR2 FQNEAQ, per germline (reference sequence).

The chain joins TRBV30 to TRBJ1-4, with 7 bases lining up with TRBD1. V lost 3 bases and J lost 8; bases outside the gene matches: 9. There are 14 residues in the CDR3. From germline, CDR1 is GTSNPN and CDR2 SVGIG (reference sequence). The CDR3 DNA reads as TGTGCCTGGAGGAAAGGGACAGAAACAGAAAAACTGTTTTTT. It is translated as CAWRKGTETEKLFF.

The J gene is TRBJ1-1, the V gene TRBV5-6; D perhaps matches TRBD1 (5 bases). The CDR3 length is 15 residues. Germline values: CDR1 SGHDT, CDR2 YYEEEE. V lost 4 bases and J lost 4, with 17 bases in between. The CDR3 DNA reads as TGTGCCAGCAGCCCCTGGGGAGGGAGGGGCACTGAAGCTTTCTTT. Translating it yields CASSPWGGRGTEAFF.

V is TRBV5-1 and J is TRBJ1-6, with 11 bases that match TRBD1. CDR3 length: 15 amino acids. V was clipped by 7 bases and J by 9 bases; unmatched bases: 9. Looked up from germline, CDR1 is SGHRS and CDR2 is YFSETQ. The CDR3 region has the DNA TGCGCCAGCGCCTTCGGGACAGGGGGTGGTTCACCCCTCCACTTT. Protein product: CASAFGTGGGSPLHF.

This chain links TRBV9 with TRBJ2-3; D gene uncertain. From germline, CDR1 is SGDLS and CDR2 YYNGEE. CDR3 size: 14 residues. Trimming pared 2 bases from V and 7 bases from J, leaving 14 bases between. The CDR3 sequence is CASSVGLRLNTQYF. CDR3 DNA sequence: TGTGCCAGCAGCGTTGGGCTACGCCTGAATACGCAGTATTTT.

The rearrangement uses TRBV4-1 and TRBJ1-1; D unresolved. V shed 3 bases and J shed 3 bases, with 20 bases lying between them. CDR3 length: 17 amino acids. CDR1 and CDR2 from the germline V gene are MGHRA and YSYEKL. The chain's CDR3 is CASSHPGSQTSYTEAFF. CDR3 DNA: TGCGCCAGCAGCCACCCCGGGTCCCAAACCTCATACACTGAAGCTTTCTTT.

The chain uses TRBV9 and TRBJ2-5; 7 bases line up with TRBD2. With 0 bases clipped from V and 5 bases from J, the junction kept 1 base outside the gene matches. This CDR3 is 13 amino acids long. Germline CDR1 is SGDLS and CDR2 is YYNGEE. For the CDR3, the DNA is TGTGCCAGCAGCGTAGCGCGGGAGGAGACCCAGTACTTC. Residues: CASSVAREETQYF. Drawing the rest from reference TRBV9 and TRBJ2-5, the complete variable domain is DSGVTQTPKHLITATGQRVTLRCSPRSGDLSVYWYQQSLDQGLQFLIQYYNGEERAKGNILERFSAQQFPDLHSELNLSSLELGDSALYFCASSVAREETQYFGPGTRLLVL.

Concerning this clone: The sample contains more than one DNA sequence encoding this CDR3. The chain employs TRBV9 and TRBJ1-2; perhaps TRBD1 as D (5 bases). Germline assignment: CDR1 SGDLS and CDR2 YYNGEE. This CDR3 has 14 residues. Trimming removed 0 bases from V and 4 bases from J, with 10 bases in between. The CDR3 sequence is CASSVGVGGYGYTF. In DNA form, the CDR3 reads TGTGCCAGCAGCGTAGGGGTGGGGGGCTATGGCTACACCTTC.

The gene calls are TRBV6-5 and TRBJ1-1; a possible D gene is TRBD1 (6 bases). The ends were cut back, 6 bases at V and 1 base at J, with 15 bases in the middle. CDR1 is MNHEY, CDR2 SVGAGI, per germline. The CDR3 runs 15 residues. Written as DNA, the CDR3 is TGTGCCAGCAGAAACCCGGGACAATGGAACACTGAAGCTTTCTTT. As protein: CASRNPGQWNTEAFF.

This chain uses TRBV6-6 with TRBJ2-3; D remains ambiguous. Germline CDR1 reads MNHNY; CDR2 reads SVGAGI (reference sequence). This CDR3 spans 13 amino acids. V was shortened by 6 bases and J by 4 bases, with 11 bases between the two germline ends. CDR3 in DNA: TGTGCCAGCAGCCATGAACCGGCAGATACGCAGTATTTT. Its protein is CASSHEPADTQYF.

The rearrangement links TRBV27 to TRBJ2-2; D is possibly TRBD1 (6 bases). V shed 0 bases and J shed 5 bases, with 13 bases lying between them. Germline loops: CDR1 MNHEY, CDR2 SMNVEV (reference sequence). CDR3 length: 16 residues. The CDR3: CASSLSGTMGTGELFF. CDR3 nucleotides: TGTGCCAGCAGTTTATCCGGGACAATGGGAACCGGGGAGCTGTTTTTT.